This TCR beta chain is from a study of blood T cell repertoires in COVID-19. Overall study: In each case, the material was cDNA or gDNA derived from T cells, B-cell-depleted T cells, or PBMCs.

As originally analysed: From reference gene primer amplification, estimates of nucleated cell counts were derived. Sequenced by immunoSEQ multiplex PCR; TCRdb stores in-frame clones only, minus some. V, J and clone size are taken as reported in that table, and D and trimming were inferred from the DNA itself. Among 71,000 or so clones, 70% to 90% were seen once, and the ten largest hold roughly 15%. In germline, CDR1 is LGHDT, CDR2 YNNKEL (reference sequence). This CDR3 spans 14 amino acids. V was shortened by 5 bases and J by 10 bases, with 15 bases between the two germline ends. Source material: peripheral blood. The receptor was isolated from an elderly man in a cohort sampled during active COVID-19. The chain joins TRBV3-1 (or the pseudogene TRBV3-2) to TRBJ1-6, with unresolved D. The CDR3 is CASSTSSLGSPLHF. Here the CDR3 DNA reads TGTGCCAGCAGCACGTCTAGTCTAGGATCACCCCTCCACTTT.